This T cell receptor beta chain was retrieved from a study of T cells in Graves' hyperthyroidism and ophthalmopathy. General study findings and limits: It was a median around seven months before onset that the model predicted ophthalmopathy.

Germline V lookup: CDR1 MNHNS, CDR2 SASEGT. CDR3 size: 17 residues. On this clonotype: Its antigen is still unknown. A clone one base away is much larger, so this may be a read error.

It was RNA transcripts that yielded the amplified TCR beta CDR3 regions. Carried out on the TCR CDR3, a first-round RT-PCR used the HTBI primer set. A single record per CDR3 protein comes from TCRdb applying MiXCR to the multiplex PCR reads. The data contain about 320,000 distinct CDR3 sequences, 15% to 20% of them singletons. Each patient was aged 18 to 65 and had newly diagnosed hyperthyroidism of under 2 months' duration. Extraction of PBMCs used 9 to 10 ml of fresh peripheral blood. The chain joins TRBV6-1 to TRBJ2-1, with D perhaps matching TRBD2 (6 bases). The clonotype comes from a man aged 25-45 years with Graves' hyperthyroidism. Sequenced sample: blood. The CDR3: CASSEARRGNSCNEQFF. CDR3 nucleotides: TGTGCCAGCAGTGAAGCACGGAGGGGTAACTCCTGCAATGAGCAGTTCTTC.